This T cell receptor (beta chain) was captured by sequencing in a study of CD8 T cells in ankylosing spondylitis. Study outcomes and limitations: In ankylosing spondylitis blood, a motif of about 8 highly homologous TCR beta variants appeared characteristic. Disease-linked clones had a CD8+ phenotype and relatively low frequency in peripheral blood. Within matched ankylosing spondylitis synovial fluid, disease-linked clones were reportedly significantly enriched.

A single record per CDR3 protein comes from TCRdb applying MiXCR to the 5' RACE reads. The repertoire consists of roughly 86,000 distinct CDR3 sequences, with around 9.4% occurring once and the leading ten covering roughly 5%. To note about this clonotype: What it binds is unknown.

The sequence came from a male donor with ankylosing spondylitis or in good health (not recorded which). The sequenced sample was blood, either unsorted or a sorted T cell fraction (not recorded which).

This chain's CDR3 is CASSLSPGEKLFF. The CDR3 coding sequence is TGTGCCAGCAGCTTGAGCCCAGGCGAAAAACTGTTTTTT. The chain links TRBV7-3 to TRBJ1-4; D is unresolved. V was shortened by 3 bases and J by 8 bases, with 10 bases between the two germline ends. The CDR3 length is 13 residues. CDR1 is SGHTA and CDR2 is FQGTGA in the germline V gene. Full variable domain (outside the CDR3, taken from reference TRBV7-3 and TRBJ1-4): GAGVSQTPSNKVTEKGKYVELRCDPISGHTALYWYRQSLGQGPEFLIYFQGTGAADDSGLPNDRFFAVRPEGSVSTLKIQRTERGDSAVYLCASSLSPGEKLFFGSGTQLSVL.